The 19 T cell receptor beta chains presented below share a single source sample, sequenced in a study of T cells in localized non-small cell lung cancer. The protocol was immunoSEQ multiplex PCR, while the TCRdb copy is restricted to in-frame clones and leaves out a portion. Of 35,000 to 50,000 clones in the sample, approximately 84% were seen once. The input for sequencing was peripheral blood, taken before any cancer treatment. The receptors come from a man aged 35 to 69 with stage I lung adenocarcinoma.

The J gene is TRBJ2-3, the V gene TRBV7-2; TRBD2 agrees at 13 bases. With V trimmed by 6 bases and J by 2 bases, 8 bases remained unmatched. There are 17 residues in the CDR3. The germline gives CDR1 SGHTA, CDR2 FQGNSA. Here the CDR3 DNA reads TGTGCCAGCAGTCAAACGGGACTAGCGGGGTACACAGATACGCAGTATTTT. It translates to CASSQTGLAGYTDTQYF.

The genes are TRBV19 and TRBJ2-7; perhaps TRBD2 as D (5 bases). Trimming stripped 0 bases from V and 0 bases from J, with 12 bases between. The CDR3 loop spans 16 amino acids. The V gene's germline CDR1 is LNHDA and CDR2 SQIVND (reference sequence). CDR3 in amino acids: CASSIETSGSSYEQYF. The DNA for the CDR3 is TGTGCCAGTAGTATAGAAACCAGCGGAAGCTCCTACGAGCAGTACTTC.

The genes are TRBV11-1 and TRBJ2-5; 9 bases match TRBD1. The CDR3 covers 15 residues. Germline-derived CDR1 and CDR2 are SGHAT and FQDESV (reference sequence). Losses at the gene ends were 5 bases for V and 6 bases for J; bases not matched to a gene: 10. This CDR3 is CASSQPGQGVKTQYF. CDR3 in DNA: TGTGCCAGCAGCCAACCGGGACAGGGTGTAAAGACCCAGTACTTC.

J is TRBJ2-5 and V is TRBV5-5; 16 bases fit TRBD2. There are 18 residues in the CDR3. CDR1 and CDR2 from the germline V gene are SGHKS and YYEKEE (reference sequence). J gave up 5 bases and V 4 bases, and 11 bases lay outside the gene matches. CDR3 sequence: CASSGGLAGGPGRETQYF. CDR3 coding DNA: TGTGCCAGCAGCGGGGGACTAGCGGGAGGGCCTGGGAGGGAGACCCAGTACTTC.

V usage is TRBV4-1 and J usage is TRBJ1-2; TRBD1 matches 7 bases. Germline V gives CDR1 MGHRA, CDR2 YSYEKL. This CDR3 comprises 14 residues. V lost 0 bases and J lost 8; bases outside the gene matches: 6. The CDR3 reads CASSQDLTGRGYTF. The CDR3 nucleotides are TGCGCCAGCAGCCAAGATTTGACAGGGAGGGGCTACACCTTC.

The chain recombines TRBV7-2 with TRBJ2-1; 7 bases are shared with TRBD1. The J segment lost 4 bases and the V segment lost 5 bases, leaving 11 bases of the junction unmatched. CDR3 length: 16 residues. From germline, CDR1 is SGHTA and CDR2 FQGNSA. This chain's CDR3 is CASSDPGQVGYNEQFF. The CDR3 bases are TGTGCCAGCAGCGACCCAGGACAGGTTGGGTACAATGAGCAGTTCTTC.

V is TRBV4-1 and J is TRBJ1-5; D call uncertain. Germline assignment: CDR1 MGHRA and CDR2 YSYEKL. Trimming left V 4 bases short and J 3 bases short, with 7 bases between. The CDR3 has 13 amino acids. CDR3 loop: CASSPPANQPQHF. The CDR3 DNA follows: TGCGCCAGCAGCCCCCCCGCCAATCAGCCCCAGCATTTT.

The J gene is TRBJ2-2, the V gene TRBV11-2; D call uncertain. With 1 base removed from V and 4 bases from J, the gap between germline ends came to 4 bases. The CDR3 is 13 amino acids. Germline V gives CDR1 SGHAT, CDR2 FQNNGV. The CDR3 region has the DNA TGTGCCAGCAGCTTAGGGGTCACCGGGGAGCTGTTTTTT. Its protein is CASSLGVTGELFF.

The chain joins TRBV19 to TRBJ2-1; 8 bases align to TRBD1. The CDR3 loop spans 14 amino acids. Germline trimming cut 8 bases from V and 3 bases from J; bases unmatched to any gene: 6. The germline CDR1 and CDR2 sequences are LNHDA and SQIVND (reference sequence). The DNA of the CDR3 is TGTGCCAGTGTCAGGGGGCGAGGCTACAATGAGCAGTTCTTC. It is translated as CASVRGRGYNEQFF.

The chain joins TRBV14 to TRBJ2-1, with 9 bases aligning to TRBD2. Germline CDR1 reads SGHDN; CDR2 reads FVKESK. V lost 1 base, J lost 16 bases, and 17 bases stayed unmatched. The CDR3 runs 16 residues. The CDR3 DNA follows: TGTGCCAGCAGCCAAGGACCCAGTCTAGCGGGACGGGAGCTTTTCTTC. Translated: CASSQGPSLAGRELFF. Complete variable domain (other parts from reference TRBV14 and TRBJ2-1): EAGVTQFPSHSVIEKGQTVTLRCDPISGHDNLYWYRRVMGKEIKFLLHFVKESKQDESGMPNNRFLAERTGGTYSTLKVQPAELEDSGVYFCASSQGPSLAGRELFFGPGTRLTVL.

The chain links TRBV2 to TRBJ2-3; D might be TRBD1 (6 bases). V gave up 3 bases and J gave up 11 bases, with 12 bases separating them. The CDR3 loop spans 12 amino acids. Germline loops: CDR1 SNHLY, CDR2 FYNNEI. The CDR3 nucleotides are TGTGCCAGCAGTGAGGGGGCGCGATGGCAGTATTTT. This gives the protein CASSEGARWQYF.

This clone has more than one count but fewer than ten. The genes are TRBV2 and TRBJ1-2; 8 bases agree with TRBD1. Germline values: CDR1 SNHLY, CDR2 FYNNEI. J gave up 7 bases and V 4 bases, and 5 bases lay outside the gene matches. The CDR3 runs to 13 residues. The CDR3 is CASSGDRGAGYTF. The CDR3, as DNA: TGTGCCAGCAGTGGCGACAGGGGTGCTGGCTACACCTTC.

This clone has a single count. V and J are TRBV11-1 and TRBJ1-2; a weak D match, TRBD1 (5 bases). V was shortened by 0 bases and J by 6 bases, with 8 bases between the two germline ends. CDR3 length equals 13 residues. Germline loops: CDR1 SGHAT, CDR2 FQDESV (reference sequence). CDR3: CASSLAPGHGYTF. The CDR3 coding sequence is TGTGCCAGCAGCTTAGCGCCGGGGCATGGCTACACCTTC. The full variable domain, completed using reference TRBV11-1 and TRBJ1-2, is EAEVAQSPRYKITEKSQAVAFWCDPISGHATLYWYRQILGQGPELLVQFQDESVVDDSQLPKDRFSAERLKGVDSTLKIQPAELGDSAMYLCASSLAPGHGYTFGSGTRLTVV.

The gene calls are TRBV28 and TRBJ2-4; tentative D call: TRBD1 (6 bases). CDR3 length: 18 amino acids. Germline V gene sequence: CDR1 MDHEN, CDR2 SYDVKM. Trimming removed 3 bases from V and 0 bases from J, with 18 bases in between. DNA of the CDR3: TGTGCCAGCAGTTTTCAATATGACAGGTCGCTAGCCAAAAACATTCAGTACTTC. Protein: CASSFQYDRSLAKNIQYF. Full variable domain (remainder filled in from reference TRBV28 and TRBJ2-4): DVKVTQSSRYLVKRTGEKVFLECVQDMDHENMFWYRQDPGLGLRLIYFSYDVKMKEKGDIPEGYSVSREKKERFSLILESASTNQTSMYLCASSFQYDRSLAKNIQYFGAGTRLSVL.

J is TRBJ1-2 and V is TRBV2; tentatively, D is TRBD1 (5 bases). The length of the CDR3 is 17 residues. Germline assignment: CDR1 SNHLY and CDR2 FYNNEI. The V and J ends lost 1 base and 0 bases respectively, with 15 bases between them. The CDR3 loop is CASSEGEFQGSNYGYTF. The CDR3 region has the DNA TGTGCCAGCAGTGAAGGAGAATTTCAGGGATCTAACTATGGCTACACCTTC. Variable domain in full (rest from reference TRBV2 and TRBJ1-2): EPEVTQTPSHQVTQMGQEVILRCVPISNHLYFYWYRQILGQKVEFLVSFYNNEISEKSEIFDDQFSVERPDGSNFTLKIRSTKLEDSAMYFCASSEGEFQGSNYGYTFGSGTRLTVV.

This sequence joins TRBV28 and TRBJ2-5, with unresolved D. Deletions cut 2 bases from V and 5 bases from J, with 12 bases between. The CDR3 spans 14 residues. Germline CDR1 is MDHEN and CDR2 is SYDVKM. In nucleotides, the CDR3 is TGTGCCAGCAGTTTAGGGCCAGGTCGGGAGACCCAGTACTTC. Its protein product is CASSLGPGRETQYF.

The chain has TRBV6-5 and TRBJ2-2; D not resolved. Germline CDR1 is MNHEY and CDR2 is SVGAGI. The V end lost 7 bases, the J end lost 6 bases, and 12 bases lay between the germline ends. This CDR3 has 13 residues. CDR3 sequence: CASNKLPSGELFF. In DNA, the CDR3 is TGTGCCAGCAATAAGCTCCCCTCCGGGGAGCTGTTTTTT.

V is TRBV6-5 and J is TRBJ1-1, with TRBD1 as a possible D gene (5 bases). Germline values: CDR1 MNHEY, CDR2 SVGAGI. The CDR3 sequence is 13 residues long. Trimming took off 5 bases at V and 4 bases at J, with 11 bases between the two ends. CDR3 region: CASSRPRGTEAFF. The DNA for the CDR3 is TGTGCCAGCAGTAGACCTAGGGGCACTGAAGCTTTCTTT.

The J gene is TRBJ1-1, the V gene TRBV28; D is undetermined. V shed 9 bases and J shed 0 bases, with 20 bases lying between them. The germline gives CDR1 MDHEN, CDR2 SYDVKM. This CDR3 spans 16 amino acids. The CDR3 nucleotides read TGTGCCAGTCCCCCCGGTGCAGACTTCATGAACACTGAAGCTTTCTTT. Protein product: CASPPGADFMNTEAFF. The whole variable domain, remainder taken from reference TRBV28 and TRBJ1-1, is DVKVTQSSRYLVKRTGEKVFLECVQDMDHENMFWYRQDPGLGLRLIYFSYDVKMKEKGDIPEGYSVSREKKERFSLILESASTNQTSMYLCASPPGADFMNTEAFFGQGTRLTVV.